The T cell receptor (beta chain) described here comes from a study of blood T cell repertoires in COVID-19. The assay was immunoSEQ multiplex PCR, and TCRdb's table has in-frame clones only and misses some. The sample records 150,000 or so clones, 80% being singletons. V gave up 1 base and J gave up 1 base; unmatched junction bases: 12. Per the germline V gene, CDR1 is GTSNPN and CDR2 is SVGIG (reference sequence). The CDR3 is 17 amino acids. Sequenced: PBMCs or T cells enriched from blood (not recorded which). This clonotype was sampled from a man aged 35 to 55 who had recovered from COVID-19. V gene TRBV30 combines with J gene TRBJ2-5, with TRBD2 matching over 7 bases. DNA of the CDR3: TGTGCCTGGAGTGGCGGGGGATACGGAGGACTCCAAGAGACCCAGTACTTC. It is translated as CAWSGGGYGGLQETQYF.